Reported below is one TCR beta chain. The sample comes from a study of T cell responses to AZD1222 COVID-19 vaccine. Germline V gene lookup returns CDR1 LGHNA and CDR2 YSLEER. CDR3 size: 18 residues. Trimming cost V 4 bases and J 4 bases; bases outside gene matches: 12. Sequenced by immunoSEQ multiplex PCR; TCRdb stores in-frame clones only, minus some. The sample lists more than 95,000 clones, approximately 89% occurring once. The J gene is TRBJ2-1, the V gene TRBV4-3, with 11 positions matching TRBD2. The clonotype comes from an adult in good health. This sample comprised peripheral blood, obtained on day 0 of AZD1222 vaccination. CDR3 region: CASSPILAGGGLYNEQFF. CDR3 coding DNA: TGCGCCAGCAGCCCTATTCTAGCGGGAGGAGGGCTATACAATGAGCAGTTCTTC.